This T cell receptor beta chain was found in a study of CD8 T cells in Susac syndrome (dated by TCRdb to between 2018 and 2021). Some background on the complete study: Repertoire sequencing was used to test whether CD8+ T cell activation and differentiation in Susac syndrome was antigen driven. Study-wide conclusions, independent of this receptor: The number of individuals in the TCR sequencing and HLA analysis was acknowledged as relatively small.

Peripheral blood CD8+ and CD4+ T cells from healthy donors, Susac syndrome patients and multiple sclerosis patients were profiled using high-throughput TCR beta sequencing. The multiple sclerosis controls were treatment-naive patients whose relapsing-remitting disease, either stable or active, fulfilled the revised McDonald criteria. Bulk CD8+ and CD4+ T cells were purified by magnetic negative isolation, whereas CD8+ TEMRA cells were enriched by FACS. Blood was collected in EDTA tubes and processed within 24 hours, with PBMCs isolated through density gradient centrifugation. PBMCs intended for TCR sequencing were frozen in liquid nitrogen and were later thawed in a 37 degrees C water bath. The sorted or isolated CD4+, CD8+ and CD8+ TEMRA cells had a purity of 90% or higher. This clonotype was picked up a small number of times. Its antigen is not yet known. Base qualities are not recorded, but no much larger clone differs from it by a single base.

Looking up the germline V gene yields CDR1 SGHTA and CDR2 FQGNSA. The germline ends are 11 bases apart after V is trimmed by 5 bases and J by 3 bases. The CDR3 starts with the cysteine, ends with the phenylalanine, and has 13 residues. The only DNA kept is the CDR3, 39 bases in frame from the first base. RNA was extracted using the RNeasy kit, and roughly 0.5 to 1 ug of the RNA was reverse transcribed with random hexamers. TCR beta CDR3 regions were amplified with the immunoSEQ multiplex PCR assay covering 54 Vbeta and 13 Jbeta segments. PCR amplification bias was corrected using a synthetic template baseline for primer optimization and computational correction. In the authors' own workflow: Reads were annotated to V, D and J genes according to IMGT and were analyzed with immunoSEQ Analyzer, with only productive sequences retained. Clonality was calculated as one minus the Shannon entropy normalized by log2 of the number of productive unique sequences. For each patient and control, public and private clones were evaluated within the 100 most prevalent clones. Susac-specific clones were defined as absent from healthy and MS cohorts, around 970 published viral clones and other ImmuneACCESS disease sequences. TCRdb passed the public sequencing reads through fastp at Q25 and MiXCR, retaining productive beta sequences. CDR3 protein duplicates are merged, each entry listing the most common genes and DNA. The authors' filters were not applied to this entry. Counted in this sample were just over 300,000 distinct CDR3 sequences; about 91% of them appeared once. Clones ranked in the top ten supply over 0.065% of the sample.

Specimen: CD4+ T cells from PBMCs. This TCR was sampled from a human donor with multiple sclerosis. The rearranged chain carries TRBV7-2 and TRBJ2-7, and TRBD2 may be the D gene, going by 5 matching bases. The CDR3 protein: CASSHDGLYEQYF. The nucleotide sequence reads TGTGCCAGCAGCCACGACGGACTCTACGAGCAGTACTTC.